This TCR beta chain was observed in a study of CD8+CD57+ T cells in acquired aplastic anemia. Study at large: The DNA of sorted CD4+ and CD8+ cells averaged around 3 ug. An average of roughly 10 million reads for CD4+ cells was obtained from healthy donors. Study outcomes and limitations: Patients did not significantly differ from controls in CD8+ Simpson's diversity. About 29 shared CD8+ CDR3s appeared highly expressed within patients' immunodominant clones.

CDR3 and TCR beta VDJ profiling relied on a genomic DNA template. TCRdb reanalysed the reads using MiXCR and keeps one entry per CDR3 protein. The sample holds some 410,000 distinct CDR3 sequences, around 68% seen once. To note about this clonotype: Antigen specificity is unknown.

The junction had 4 bases not matched to a gene; V was cut back by 4 bases and J by 9 bases. The CDR3 consists of 14 residues. Germline assignment: CDR1 SGHVS and CDR2 FNYEAQ. The specimen was sorted CD4+, CD8+, or CD8+CD57+ T cells (not recorded which) from PBMCs. The gene calls are TRBV7-6 and TRBJ1-6; TRBD1 aligns across 9 bases. This TCR was sampled from a human donor in good health, serving as a control. CDR3 amino acids: CASSSDRGLSPLHF. The CDR3 nucleotides read TGTGCCAGCAGCTCGGACAGGGGACTTTCACCCCTCCACTTT.